The 7 T cell receptor beta chains given below trace back to one sample, sequenced in a study of response to subunit inactivated influenza vaccine (dated by TCRdb to 2016 to 2019). The sample's time point label is to be understood as: around 45 days after influenza vaccine administration. Library creation used RT-PCR. Sequencing was performed on an Illumina HiSeq 2500. In TCRdb, the public reads were trimmed at Q25 with fastp and aligned with MiXCR, with productive beta chains retained. Rows matching on CDR3 protein sequence are summarized as one entry with the most common DNA and genes. Present in this sample are 450,000 to 500,000 distinct CDR3 sequences, approximately 11% of which were seen just once. The leading ten clones occupy approximately 12% of the sample. This specimen consisted of PBMCs from blood, obtained 35 to 45 days after vaccination. All receptors come from a man between 45 and 60 years old who received an inactivated influenza vaccine. Donor details come from another sample of the same person, matched by shared clones.

The J gene is TRBJ2-5, the V gene TRBV7-2; tentatively, D is TRBD2 (6 bases). The germline CDR1 and CDR2 sequences are SGHTA and FQGNSA. Trimming took off 7 bases at V and 1 base at J, with 16 bases between the two ends. The CDR3 has 15 amino acids. CDR3 bases: TGTGCCAGCACCGTTAGCCCCGGGGGCCAAGAGACCCAGTACTTC. This encodes CASTVSPGGQETQYF. The variable domain in full, completed from reference TRBV7-2 and TRBJ2-5, reads GAGVSQSPSNKVTEKGKDVELRCDPISGHTALYWYRQSLGQGLEFLIYFQGNSAPDKSGLPSDRFSAERTGGSVSTLTIQRTQQEDSAVYLCASTVSPGGQETQYFGPGTRLLVL.

J is TRBJ2-7 and V is TRBV5-1, with 7 bases aligning to TRBD1. Germline V gives CDR1 SGHRS, CDR2 YFSETQ. V was clipped by 4 bases and J by 6 bases; unmatched bases: 13. This CDR3 region has 15 residues. CDR3 region: CASSRDTTTGREQYF. The CDR3 DNA reads as TGCGCCAGCAGCCGAGACACCACGACAGGGCGCGAGCAGTACTTC.

This chain uses TRBV5-1 with TRBJ1-2; D gene uncertain. V was clipped by 4 bases and J by 2 bases, with 9 bases between them. The CDR3 totals 13 residues. The V gene's germline CDR1 is SGHRS and CDR2 YFSETQ. The CDR3: CASSADGNYGYTF. In DNA, the CDR3 is TGCGCCAGCAGCGCCGACGGCAACTATGGCTACACCTTC.

The V gene is TRBV3-1, the J gene TRBJ1-2, with a weak D call TRBD1 (5 bases). Germline assignment: CDR1 LGHDT and CDR2 YNNKEL (reference sequence). This CDR3 region has 16 residues. The V and J ends lost 3 bases and 4 bases respectively, with 18 bases between them. The CDR3 sequence is CASSHYAGDGGYGYTF. CDR3 nucleotides: TGTGCCAGCAGCCATTATGCGGGGGACGGTGGCTATGGCTACACCTTC.

CDR3 nucleotide sequence: TGTGCCAGCAGTGAACCCGAGCCCGCTGGAAACACCATATATTTT. It is translated as CASSEPEPAGNTIYF. This chain links TRBV2 with TRBJ1-3, with unresolved D. The germline CDR1 and CDR2 sequences are SNHLY and FYNNEI. Trimming removed 2 bases from V and 2 bases from J, with 10 bases in between. This CDR3 has 15 residues. The variable domain in full, completed from reference TRBV2 and TRBJ1-3, reads EPEVTQTPSHQVTQMGQEVILRCVPISNHLYFYWYRQILGQKVEFLVSFYNNEISEKSEIFDDQFSVERPDGSNFTLKIRSTKLEDSAMYFCASSEPEPAGNTIYFGEGSWLTVV.

Points on this clonotype: Sequence at one end of the junction differs from germline and may be a read error. The chain links TRBV13 to TRBJ2-6; TRBD1 aligns across 10 bases. CDR1 is PRHDT, CDR2 FYEKMQ, per germline (reference sequence). The CDR3 covers 19 residues. The CDR3 spells CASSSAGTGDASGANVLTF. The CDR3 DNA reads TGTGCTAGCAGCTCAGCCGGGACAGGGGACGCTTCCGGGGCCAACGTCCTGACTTTC.

This clonotype appeared many times. The chain couples TRBV12-3 or TRBV12-4 to TRBJ2-4; 9 bases agree with TRBD1. CDR3 length: 14 amino acids. V was pared by 3 bases and J by 5 bases, with 2 bases of the junction left unmatched. The CDR3 region has the DNA TGTGCCAGCAGTTTGACAGGGGGGGAAAACATTCAGTACTTC. Protein: CASSLTGGENIQYF.